These 22 T cell receptor beta chains came from one sample sequenced in a study of T cell changes during pregnancy in multiple sclerosis. The method was immunoSEQ multiplex PCR; TCRdb's version includes in-frame clones alone and lacks a portion of them. The data contain some 90,000 clones, 92% of them singletons. Material: peripheral blood, obtained in the first trimester of pregnancy. These TCRs come from a female donor with multiple sclerosis, enrolled in a pregnancy study.

This clone was counted once. This chain's CDR3 is CASRPHQGALSNQPQHF. CDR3 DNA sequence: TGTGCCAGCCGACCGCACCAAGGGGCTTTAAGCAATCAGCCCCAGCATTTT. The rearrangement links TRBV28 to TRBJ1-5; the D gene is possibly TRBD1 (5 bases). Between the trimmed V and J ends, which lost 8 bases and 1 base, there was a span of 21 bases. CDR1 is MDHEN, CDR2 SYDVKM, per germline. This CDR3 contains 17 residues.

This chain uses TRBV7-9 with TRBJ2-1, with D possibly being TRBD1 (6 bases). This CDR3 is 12 amino acids long. CDR1 and CDR2 (germline): SEHNR, FQNEAQ (reference sequence). The V end lost 4 bases, the J end lost 8 bases, and 9 bases lay between the germline ends. The CDR3 spells CASSYDRYEQFF. CDR3 DNA: TGTGCCAGCAGCTACGACAGGTATGAGCAGTTCTTC.

The chain joins TRBV6-1 to TRBJ2-7; D is uncertain. V was shortened by 6 bases and J by 1 base, with 4 bases between the two germline ends. Per the germline V gene, CDR1 is MNHNS and CDR2 is SASEGT. The CDR3 contains 11 residues. The CDR3 nucleotides are TGTGCCAGCAGGGCTTCCTACGAGCAGTACTTC. Amino acid sequence: CASRASYEQYF.

This chain connects TRBV12-2 to TRBJ2-3; no DNA check was done on the table's D call, TRBD2. TRBV12-2 corresponds to a pseudogene. The length of the CDR3 is 17 residues. The CDR3 is CASRFNDGARDTDTQYF. CDR3 nucleotide sequence: TGTGCAAGTCGCTTTAACGATGGCGCGCGGGATACAGATACGCAGTATTTT.

The chain has TRBV28 and TRBJ2-3; unclear D gene. Germline V gene sequence: CDR1 MDHEN, CDR2 SYDVKM. This CDR3 contains 15 residues. V dropped 7 bases and J dropped 0 bases, with 14 bases sitting between them. This CDR3 is CASNRGISSTDTQYF. The CDR3 nucleotides read TGTGCCAGCAATCGCGGCATTTCTAGCACAGATACGCAGTATTTT.

The V gene is TRBV7-9, the J gene TRBJ1-2; D is perhaps TRBD1 (6 bases). Per germline, CDR1 SEHNR and CDR2 FQNEAQ (reference sequence). CDR3 length equals 12 residues. The germline V and J ends were trimmed by 3 bases and 7 bases, with 9 bases remaining between them. The CDR3 nucleotides read TGTGCCAGCAGCTTTAACAGGGTTGGCTACACCTTC. Its protein product is CASSFNRVGYTF.

The J gene is TRBJ2-7, the V gene TRBV30; TRBD2 aligns across 15 bases. CDR1 and CDR2 from the germline V gene are GTSNPN and SVGIG (reference sequence). The CDR3 runs to 21 residues. Trimming took 2 bases from V and 2 from J; bases not matched to a gene: 19. CDR3 sequence: CAWSCPGDGTSGRYLPYEQYF. DNA for the CDR3: TGTGCCTGGAGTTGTCCGGGAGATGGGACTAGCGGGAGGTATTTGCCCTACGAGCAGTACTTC.

The CDR3 sequence: CASSRLDSTYEQYF. The CDR3 region has the DNA TGTGCCAGCAGTCGACTCGACAGTACCTACGAGCAGTACTTC. The chain joins TRBV27 to TRBJ2-7; D is perhaps TRBD1 (5 bases). Germline CDR1 reads MNHEY; CDR2 reads SMNVEV (reference sequence). V dropped 5 bases and J dropped 2 bases, with 13 bases sitting between them. The CDR3 consists of 14 residues.

The rearrangement uses TRBV5-1 and TRBJ2-7, with 8 nucleotides matching TRBD2. Germline-derived CDR1 and CDR2 are SGHRS and YFSETQ. The CDR3 contains 14 residues. The V segment lost 1 base and the J segment 6 bases; nucleotides outside the gene matches: 6. This CDR3 reads CASSLREGVFEQYF. In nucleotides, the CDR3 is TGCGCCAGCAGCTTGCGGGAGGGTGTTTTCGAGCAGTACTTC.

The chain joins TRBV7-9 to TRBJ1-2, with TRBD1 as a possible D gene (5 bases). The CDR3 totals 15 residues. Trimming removed 4 bases at V and 6 bases at J, with 18 bases between. Germline V lookup: CDR1 SEHNR, CDR2 FQNEAQ (reference sequence). DNA of the CDR3: TGTGCCAGCAGCTCTATCAAACCGGGACTTAATGGCTACACCTTC. Translation: CASSSIKPGLNGYTF.

The chain has TRBV6-1 and TRBJ2-3; 12 bases agree with TRBD2. The germline V gene encodes CDR1 MNHNS and CDR2 SASEGT. V shed 4 bases and J 5 bases; nucleotides not matched to a gene: 4. CDR3 length: 15 amino acids. The CDR3 DNA reads as TGTGCCAGCAGTGCGACTAGCGGGAGAGGAGATACGCAGTATTTT. It is translated as CASSATSGRGDTQYF.

The chain combines TRBV19 with TRBJ1-5, with TRBD1 as a possible D gene (5 bases). The CDR3 contains 15 residues. Germline-derived CDR1 and CDR2 are LNHDA and SQIVND (reference sequence). Trimming stripped 6 bases from V and 2 bases from J, with 14 bases between. The DNA of the CDR3 is TGTGCCAGTAGGGGGGAGGGGCGCGGCAATCAGCCCCAGCATTTT. Translation: CASRGEGRGNQPQHF.

This chain connects TRBV9 to TRBJ2-1; 13 nucleotides agree with TRBD2. Trimming took 0 bases from V and 7 from J; bases not matched to a gene: 7. The CDR3 contains 17 residues. Germline V gene sequence: CDR1 SGDLS, CDR2 YYNGEE. CDR3: CASSVVSGTSGMNEQFF. Written as DNA, the CDR3 is TGTGCCAGCAGCGTAGTATCGGGGACTAGCGGGATGAATGAGCAGTTCTTC.

The rearrangement links TRBV4-1 to TRBJ1-1, with TRBD1 as a possible D gene (5 bases). CDR1 is MGHRA and CDR2 is YSYEKL in the germline V gene. V lost 4 bases and J lost 5, with 14 bases in between. The CDR3 consists of 14 residues. CDR3 loop: CASSPPGRGTEAFF. The DNA of the CDR3 is TGCGCCAGCAGCCCGCCAGGGCGGGGGACTGAAGCTTTCTTT.

V gene TRBV27 combines with J gene TRBJ1-1, with D perhaps TRBD1 (6 bases). The germline V and J ends were trimmed by 6 bases and 0 bases, with 11 bases remaining between them. CDR3 size: 14 residues. Germline V lookup: CDR1 MNHEY, CDR2 SMNVEV (reference sequence). The CDR3 region has the DNA TGTGCCAGCAGCTTGGACAGTTTGAACACTGAAGCTTTCTTT. Translating gives CASSLDSLNTEAFF.

The V call is TRBV7-9, the J call TRBJ1-4; possibly TRBD1 for D (5 bases). Germline CDR1 reads SEHNR; CDR2 reads FQNEAQ (reference sequence). The V end was cut by 5 bases, the J end by 0 bases, with 10 bases between. The CDR3 has 15 amino acids. This CDR3 reads CASSPPTATNEKLFF. The CDR3 coding sequence is TGTGCCAGCAGCCCCCCGACAGCAACTAATGAAAAACTGTTTTTT. Using reference TRBV7-9 and TRBJ1-4 for the parts outside the CDR3, the full variable domain is DTGVSQNPRHKITKRGQNVTFRCDPISEHNRLYWYRQTLGQGPEFLTYFQNEAQLEKSRLLSDRFSAERPKGSFSTLEIQRTEQGDSAMYLCASSPPTATNEKLFFGSGTQLSVL.

V and J are TRBV19 and TRBJ1-5; 10 bases map to TRBD1. This CDR3 has 14 residues. Germline loops: CDR1 LNHDA, CDR2 SQIVND (reference sequence). V trimming: 7 bases; J trimming: 4 bases; junction bases outside the gene matches: 4. The CDR3 here is CASTPDRGNQPQHF. The CDR3 DNA sequence: TGTGCCAGTACCCCGGACAGGGGGAATCAGCCCCAGCATTTT.

The V call is TRBV30, the J call TRBJ2-7; perhaps TRBD1 as D (6 bases). Trimming pared 3 bases from V and 1 base from J, leaving 7 bases between. Germline V gene lookup returns CDR1 GTSNPN and CDR2 SVGIG (reference sequence). The CDR3 length is 12 residues. The CDR3 region has the DNA TGTGCCTGGAGCCAGGGGTCCTACGAGCAGTACTTC. Protein: CAWSQGSYEQYF.

The rearrangement joins TRBV6-4 to TRBJ2-3; TRBD1 matches 11 bases. Germline V gene sequence: CDR1 MRHNA, CDR2 SNTAGT. The CDR3 covers 14 residues. Unmatched junction bases numbered 2, after V lost 5 bases and J lost 4 bases. The CDR3 bases are TGTGCCAGCAGTACGGGACAGGGGGCAGATACGCAGTATTTT. Amino acids: CASSTGQGADTQYF.

J is TRBJ2-7 and V is TRBV18, with 16 nucleotides matching TRBD2. The CDR3 is made up of 18 amino acids. The junction had 5 bases not matched to a gene; V was cut back by 3 bases and J by 0 bases. Germline V gene lookup returns CDR1 KGHSH and CDR2 LQKENI. The CDR3 DNA reads as TGTGCCAGCTCACCGCCGGGACTAGCGGGAGGGAGCTCCTACGAGCAGTACTTC. Protein product: CASSPPGLAGGSSYEQYF.

The chain links TRBV30 to TRBJ2-5; 7 bases agree with TRBD1. The CDR3 is 13 amino acids. Germline CDR1 and CDR2: GTSNPN and SVGIG (reference sequence). V lost 3 bases and J lost 4; bases outside the gene matches: 5. The CDR3 is CAWSDRVGETQYF. The DNA of the CDR3 is TGTGCCTGGAGCGACAGGGTTGGAGAGACCCAGTACTTC.

The rearrangement joins TRBV11-3 to TRBJ1-1; D gene ambiguous. The V gene's germline CDR1 is SGHNT and CDR2 YENEEA. There are 14 residues in the CDR3. Between the trimmed V and J ends, which lost 4 bases and 7 bases, there was a span of 16 bases. CDR3 nucleotides: TGTGCCAGCAGCTCGGACTCCCTAGGCCATGAAGCTTTCTTT. It specifies CASSSDSLGHEAFF.